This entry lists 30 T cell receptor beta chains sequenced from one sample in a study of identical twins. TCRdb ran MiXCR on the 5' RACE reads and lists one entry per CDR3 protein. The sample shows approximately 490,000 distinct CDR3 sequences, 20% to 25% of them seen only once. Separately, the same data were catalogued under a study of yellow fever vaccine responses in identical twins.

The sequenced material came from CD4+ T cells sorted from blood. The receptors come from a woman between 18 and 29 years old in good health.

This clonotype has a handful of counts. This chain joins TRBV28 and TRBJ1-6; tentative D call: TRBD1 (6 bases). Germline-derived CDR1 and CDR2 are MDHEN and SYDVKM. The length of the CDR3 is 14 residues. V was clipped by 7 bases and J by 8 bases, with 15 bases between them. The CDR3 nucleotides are TGTGCCAGCACCAGGGGACCGACGGATTCACCCCTCCACTTT. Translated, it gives CASTRGPTDSPLHF.

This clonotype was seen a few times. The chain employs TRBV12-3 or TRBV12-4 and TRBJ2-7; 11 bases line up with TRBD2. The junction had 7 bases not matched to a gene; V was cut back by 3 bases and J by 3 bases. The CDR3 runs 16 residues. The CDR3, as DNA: TGTGCCAGCAGTTTGCGGGTAGCGGGGGGGCTCTACGAGCAGTACGTC. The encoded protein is CASSLRVAGGLYEQYV.

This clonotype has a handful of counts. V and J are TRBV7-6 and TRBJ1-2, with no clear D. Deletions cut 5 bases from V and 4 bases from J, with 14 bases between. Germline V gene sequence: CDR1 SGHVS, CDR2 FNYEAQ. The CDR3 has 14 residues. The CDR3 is CASSNDGNPYGYTF. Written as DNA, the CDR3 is TGTGCCAGCAGCAACGACGGAAACCCCTATGGCTACACCTTC. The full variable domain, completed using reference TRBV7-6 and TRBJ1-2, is GAGVSQSPRYKVTKRGQDVALRCDPISGHVSLYWYRQALGQGPEFLTYFNYEAQQDKSGLPNDRFSAERPEGSISTLTIQRTEQRDSAMYRCASSNDGNPYGYTFGSGTRLTVV.

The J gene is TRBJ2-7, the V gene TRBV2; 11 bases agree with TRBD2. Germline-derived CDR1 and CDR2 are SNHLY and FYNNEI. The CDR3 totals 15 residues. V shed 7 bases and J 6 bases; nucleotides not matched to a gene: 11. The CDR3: CASNPPGLAAPEQYF. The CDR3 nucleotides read TGTGCCAGCAACCCTCCGGGACTAGCGGCCCCCGAGCAGTACTTC. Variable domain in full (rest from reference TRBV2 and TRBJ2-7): EPEVTQTPSHQVTQMGQEVILRCVPISNHLYFYWYRQILGQKVEFLVSFYNNEISEKSEIFDDQFSVERPDGSNFTLKIRSTKLEDSAMYFCASNPPGLAAPEQYFGPGTRLTVT.

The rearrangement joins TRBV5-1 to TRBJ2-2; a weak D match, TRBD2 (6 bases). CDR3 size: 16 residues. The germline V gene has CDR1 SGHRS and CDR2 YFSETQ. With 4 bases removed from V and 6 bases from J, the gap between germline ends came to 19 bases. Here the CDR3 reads CASSPSSGVAAGELFF. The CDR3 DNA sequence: TGCGCCAGCAGCCCCAGTTCGGGGGTCGCAGCCGGGGAGCTGTTTTTT.

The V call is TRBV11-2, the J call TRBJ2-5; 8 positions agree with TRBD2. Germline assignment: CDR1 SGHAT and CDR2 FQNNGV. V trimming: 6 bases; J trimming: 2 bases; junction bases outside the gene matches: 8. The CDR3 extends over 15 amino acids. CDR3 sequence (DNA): TGTGCCAGCAGGATTCCGGGACTAGGGCAAGAGACCCAGTACTTC. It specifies CASRIPGLGQETQYF.

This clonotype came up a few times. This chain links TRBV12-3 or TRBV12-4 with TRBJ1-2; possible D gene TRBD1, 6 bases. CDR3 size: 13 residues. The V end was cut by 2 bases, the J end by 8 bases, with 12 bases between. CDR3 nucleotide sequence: TGTGCCAGCAGTTTACAGGGGCGGAGGGGCTACACCTTC. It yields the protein CASSLQGRRGYTF.

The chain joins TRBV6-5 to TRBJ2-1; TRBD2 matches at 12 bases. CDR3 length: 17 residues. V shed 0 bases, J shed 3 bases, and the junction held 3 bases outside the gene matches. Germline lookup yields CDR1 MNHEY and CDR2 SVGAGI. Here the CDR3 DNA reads TGTGCCAGCAGTTACTCGGCTAGCGGGAGGGTCTACAATGAGCAGTTCTTC. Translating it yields CASSYSASGRVYNEQFF.

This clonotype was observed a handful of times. This CDR3 is CASSLGPNSEQYF. The CDR3 region has the DNA TGTGCCAGCAGCCTAGGCCCAAACAGCGAGCAGTACTTC. The chain couples TRBV5-5 to TRBJ2-7; no reliable D call. The CDR3 is made up of 13 amino acids. CDR1 is SGHKS, CDR2 YYEKEE, per germline (reference sequence). V was pared by 4 bases and J by 6 bases, with 14 bases between.

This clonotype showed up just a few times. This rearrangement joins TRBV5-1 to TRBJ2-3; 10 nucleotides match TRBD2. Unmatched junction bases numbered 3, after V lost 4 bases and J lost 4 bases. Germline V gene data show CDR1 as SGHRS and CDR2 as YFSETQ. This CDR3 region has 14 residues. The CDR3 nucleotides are TGCGCCAGCAGCAGGAGCGGGAGGGCAGATACGCAGTATTTT. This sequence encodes CASSRSGRADTQYF.

CDR3 amino acids: CASSFLAGDTEQFF. In nucleotides, the CDR3 is TGTGCCAGCAGCTTCCTAGCGGGGGACACTGAGCAGTTCTTC. V usage is TRBV11-2 and J usage is TRBJ2-1; 10 bases fit TRBD2. The CDR3 is 14 residues long. Germline loops: CDR1 SGHAT, CDR2 FQNNGV. The J segment lost 9 bases and the V segment lost 3 bases, leaving 5 bases of the junction unmatched.

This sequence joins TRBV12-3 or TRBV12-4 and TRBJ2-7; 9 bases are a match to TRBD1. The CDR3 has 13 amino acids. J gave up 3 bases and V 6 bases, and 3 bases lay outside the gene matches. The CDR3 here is CASRMTGGYEQYF. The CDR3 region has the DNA TGTGCCAGCAGAATGACAGGGGGCTACGAGCAGTACTTC.

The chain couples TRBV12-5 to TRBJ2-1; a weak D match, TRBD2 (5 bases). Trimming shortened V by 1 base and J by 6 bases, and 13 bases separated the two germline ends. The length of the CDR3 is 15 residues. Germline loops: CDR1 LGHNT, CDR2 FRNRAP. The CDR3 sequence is CASGLGLERANEQFF. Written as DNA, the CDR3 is TGTGCTAGTGGTTTGGGGCTAGAGAGGGCCAATGAGCAGTTCTTC.

The CDR3 bases are TGTGCCAGCAGTTATGCTAGCGGGAGTTCCGAGCAGTACTTC. The encoded protein is CASSYASGSSEQYF. The chain carries TRBV12-3 or TRBV12-4 and TRBJ2-7; 10 nucleotides line up with TRBD2. V shed 4 bases and J 6 bases; nucleotides not matched to a gene: 6. The CDR3 covers 14 residues.

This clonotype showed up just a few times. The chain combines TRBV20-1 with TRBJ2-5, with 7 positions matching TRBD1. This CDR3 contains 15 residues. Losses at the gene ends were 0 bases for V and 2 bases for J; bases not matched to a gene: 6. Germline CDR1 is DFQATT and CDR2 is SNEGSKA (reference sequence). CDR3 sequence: CSARDGTDKQETQYF. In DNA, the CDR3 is TGCAGTGCTAGAGACGGGACAGATAAGCAAGAGACCCAGTACTTC.

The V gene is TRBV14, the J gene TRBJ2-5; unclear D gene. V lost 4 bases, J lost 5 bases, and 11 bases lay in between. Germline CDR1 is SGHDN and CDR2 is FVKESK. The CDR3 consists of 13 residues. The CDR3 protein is CASSPQLGETQYF. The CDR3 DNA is TGTGCCAGCAGCCCACAGCTCGGGGAGACCCAGTACTTC.

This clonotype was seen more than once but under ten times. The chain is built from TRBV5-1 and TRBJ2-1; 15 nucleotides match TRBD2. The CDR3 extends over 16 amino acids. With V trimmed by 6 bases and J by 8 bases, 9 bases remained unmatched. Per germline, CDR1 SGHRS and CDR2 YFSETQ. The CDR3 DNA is TGCGCCAGCACTACCGGGACTAGCGGGGGGTTCTATGAGCAGTTCTTC. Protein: CASTTGTSGGFYEQFF.

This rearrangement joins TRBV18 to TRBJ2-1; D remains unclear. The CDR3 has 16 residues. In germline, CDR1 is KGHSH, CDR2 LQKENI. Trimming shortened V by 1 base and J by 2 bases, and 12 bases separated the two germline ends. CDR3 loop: CASSPLRPGPYNEQFF. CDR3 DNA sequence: TGTGCCAGCTCACCACTCCGGCCGGGTCCCTACAATGAGCAGTTCTTC.

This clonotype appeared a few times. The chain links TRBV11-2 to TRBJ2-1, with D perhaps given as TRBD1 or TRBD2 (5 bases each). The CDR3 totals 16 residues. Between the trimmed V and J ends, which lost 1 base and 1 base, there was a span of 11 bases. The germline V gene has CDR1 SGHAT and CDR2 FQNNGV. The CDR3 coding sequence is TGTGCCAGCAGCTTAGCCCGGGGCTTATCCTACAATGAGCAGTTCTTC. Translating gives CASSLARGLSYNEQFF.

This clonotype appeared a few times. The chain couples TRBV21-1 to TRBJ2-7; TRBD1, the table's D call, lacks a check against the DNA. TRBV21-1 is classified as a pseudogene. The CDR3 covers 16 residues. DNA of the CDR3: TGTGCCAGCAGCCCACCCCCGGGACATTACTCCTACGAGCAGTACGTC. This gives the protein CASSPPPGHYSYEQYV.

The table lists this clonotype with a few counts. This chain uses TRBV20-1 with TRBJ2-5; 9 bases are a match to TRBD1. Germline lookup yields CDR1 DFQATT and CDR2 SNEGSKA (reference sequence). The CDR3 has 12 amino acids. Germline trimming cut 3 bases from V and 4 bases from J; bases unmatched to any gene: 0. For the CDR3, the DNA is TGCAGTGCTAGGACAGGGGGAGAGACCCAGTACTTC. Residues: CSARTGGETQYF.

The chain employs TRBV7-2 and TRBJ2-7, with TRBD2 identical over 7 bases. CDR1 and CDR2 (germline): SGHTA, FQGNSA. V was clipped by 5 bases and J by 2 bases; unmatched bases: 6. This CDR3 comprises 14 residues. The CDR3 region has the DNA TGTGCCAGCAGCCAAAGCGGGACCACCTACGAGCAGTACTTC. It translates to CASSQSGTTYEQYF.

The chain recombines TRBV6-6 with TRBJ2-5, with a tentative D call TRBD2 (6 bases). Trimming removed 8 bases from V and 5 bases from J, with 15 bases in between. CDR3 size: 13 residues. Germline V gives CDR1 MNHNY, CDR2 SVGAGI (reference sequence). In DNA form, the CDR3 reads TGTGCCAGCCGTCGGGGGTACGGGGAGACCCAGTACTTC. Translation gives CASRRGYGETQYF.

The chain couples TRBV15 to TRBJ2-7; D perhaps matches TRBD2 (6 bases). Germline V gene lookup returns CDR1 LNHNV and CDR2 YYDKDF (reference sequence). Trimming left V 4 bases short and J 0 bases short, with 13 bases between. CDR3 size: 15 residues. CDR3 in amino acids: CATSNQRASSYEQYF. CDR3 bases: TGTGCCACCAGCAACCAGCGGGCCAGCTCCTACGAGCAGTACTTC.

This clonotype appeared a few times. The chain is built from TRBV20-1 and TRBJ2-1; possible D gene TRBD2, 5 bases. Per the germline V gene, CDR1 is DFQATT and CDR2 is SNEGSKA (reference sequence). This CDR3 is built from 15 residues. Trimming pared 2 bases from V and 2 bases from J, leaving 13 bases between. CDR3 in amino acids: CSARRSEVTYNEQFF. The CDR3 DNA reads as TGCAGTGCTAGACGATCGGAGGTTACCTACAATGAGCAGTTCTTC.

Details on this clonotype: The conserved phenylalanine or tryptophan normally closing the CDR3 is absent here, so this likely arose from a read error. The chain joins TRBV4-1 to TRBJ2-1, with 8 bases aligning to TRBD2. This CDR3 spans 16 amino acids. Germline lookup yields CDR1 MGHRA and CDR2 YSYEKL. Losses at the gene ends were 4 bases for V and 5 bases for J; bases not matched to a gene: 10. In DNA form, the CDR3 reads TGCGCCAGCAGCCGACCCCGGGGGGGGCCCAACAATGAGCAGTTCTTG. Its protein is CASSRPRGGPNNEQFL.

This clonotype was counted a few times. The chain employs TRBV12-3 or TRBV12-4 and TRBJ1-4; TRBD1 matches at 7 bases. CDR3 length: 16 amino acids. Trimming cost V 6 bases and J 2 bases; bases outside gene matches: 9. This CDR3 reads CASRLDTGATNEKLFF. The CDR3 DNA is TGTGCCAGCAGACTGGATACAGGGGCTACTAATGAAAAACTGTTTTTT.

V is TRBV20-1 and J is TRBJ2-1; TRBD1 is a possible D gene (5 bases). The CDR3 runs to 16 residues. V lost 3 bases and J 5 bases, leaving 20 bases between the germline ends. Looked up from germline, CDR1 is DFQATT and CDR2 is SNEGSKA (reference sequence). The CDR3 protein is CSARENRPGRNNEQFF. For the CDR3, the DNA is TGCAGTGCTAGGGAAAACAGGCCAGGGCGAAACAATGAGCAGTTCTTC.

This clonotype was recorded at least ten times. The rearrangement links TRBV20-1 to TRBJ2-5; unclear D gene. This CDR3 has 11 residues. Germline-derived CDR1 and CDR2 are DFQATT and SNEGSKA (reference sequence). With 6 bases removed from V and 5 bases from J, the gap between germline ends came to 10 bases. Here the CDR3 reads CSALKWETQYF. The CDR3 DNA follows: TGCAGTGCACTGAAATGGGAGACCCAGTACTTC.

The CDR3 spells CCAEARGIVYLYEQFF. As DNA, the CDR3 is TGCTGCGCTGAAGCAAGGGGGATAGTCTATCTCTATGAGCAGTTCTTC. The chain links TRBV20-1 to TRBJ2-1; maybe TRBD1 (6 bases). CDR1 is DFQATT, CDR2 SNEGSKA, per germline (reference sequence). CDR3 length equals 16 residues.